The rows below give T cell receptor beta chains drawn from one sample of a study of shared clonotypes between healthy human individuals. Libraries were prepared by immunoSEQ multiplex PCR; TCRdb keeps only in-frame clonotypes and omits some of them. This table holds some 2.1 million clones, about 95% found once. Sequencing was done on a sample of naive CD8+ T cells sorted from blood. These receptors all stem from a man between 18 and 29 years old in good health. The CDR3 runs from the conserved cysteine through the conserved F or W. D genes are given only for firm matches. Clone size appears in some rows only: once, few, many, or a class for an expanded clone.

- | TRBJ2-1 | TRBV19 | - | CASSIMVGSGPYNEQFF | TGTGCCAGTAGTATTATGGTCGGGAGTGGCCCCTACAATGAGCAGTTCTTC
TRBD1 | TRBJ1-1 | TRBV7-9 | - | CASSFGDSEAFF | TGTGCCAGCAGCTTCGGGGACAGTGAAGCTTTCTTT
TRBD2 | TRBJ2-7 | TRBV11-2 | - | CASSDNSGGMYEQYF | TGTGCCAGCAGCGACAATAGCGGGGGAATGTACGAGCAGTACTTC
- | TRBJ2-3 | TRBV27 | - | CASTSLRRGDTDTQYF | TGTGCCAGCACCTCCTTGAGGAGGGGGGACACAGATACGCAGTATTTT
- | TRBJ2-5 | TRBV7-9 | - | CASSAGTREETQYF | TGTGCCAGCAGCGCCGGGACAAGAGAAGAGACCCAGTACTTC
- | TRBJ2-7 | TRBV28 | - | CASSLGGDPSYEQYF | TGTGCCAGCAGTTTGGGCGGGGATCCCTCCTACGAGCAGTACTTC
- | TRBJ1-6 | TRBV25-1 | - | CASSEYTPAEDSPLHF | TGTGCCAGCAGTGAATATACCCCAGCTGAGGATTCACCCCTCCACTTT
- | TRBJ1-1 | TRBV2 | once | CASSESPEAFF | TGTGCCAGCAGTGAAAGCCCTGAAGCTTTCTTT
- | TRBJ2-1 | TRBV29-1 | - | CSVEEGRGYNEQFF | TGCAGCGTTGAGGAGGGACGGGGCTACAATGAGCAGTTCTTC
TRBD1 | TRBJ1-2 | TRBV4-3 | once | CASSQVTGGYYGYTF | TGCGCCAGCAGCCAAGTGACAGGGGGGTACTATGGCTACACCTTC
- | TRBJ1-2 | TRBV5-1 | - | CASSLGEGPTYGYTF | TGCGCCAGCAGCTTGGGGGAGGGCCCAACCTATGGCTACACCTTC
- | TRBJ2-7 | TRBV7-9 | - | CASRGDLSSYEQYF | TGTGCCAGCCGAGGAGACCTCTCCAGCTACGAGCAGTACTTC
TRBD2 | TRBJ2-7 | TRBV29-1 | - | CSVVGGPEQYF | TGCAGCGTTGTGGGAGGGCCCGAGCAGTACTTC
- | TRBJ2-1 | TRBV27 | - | CASSLSNFRVYNEQFF | TGTGCCAGCAGTTTATCCAACTTCAGGGTTTACAATGAGCAGTTCTTC
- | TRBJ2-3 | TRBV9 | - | CASSGLMGTPDTQYF | TGTGCCAGCAGCGGTTTAATGGGGACCCCAGATACGCAGTATTTT
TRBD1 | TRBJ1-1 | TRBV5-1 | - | CASSQTGTAEAFF | TGCGCCAGCAGCCAGACAGGGACCGCTGAAGCTTTCTTT
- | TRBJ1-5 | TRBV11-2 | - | CASSLGQGNQPQHF | TGTGCCAGCAGCTTAGGGCAGGGGAATCAGCCCCAGCATTTT
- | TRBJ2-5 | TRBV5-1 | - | CASSLVGDLETQYF | TGCGCCAGCAGCTTGGTGGGGGACTTGGAGACCCAGTACTTC
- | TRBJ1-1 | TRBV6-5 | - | CASSYSPESLTEAFF | TGTGCCAGCAGTTACAGCCCGGAAAGCCTTACTGAAGCTTTCTTT
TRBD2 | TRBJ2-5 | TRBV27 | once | CASSPWTSGSLGETQYF | TGTGCCAGCAGTCCATGGACTAGCGGGTCCTTAGGGGAGACCCAGTACTTC
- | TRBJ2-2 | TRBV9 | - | CASSPTDGYTGELFF | TGTGCCAGCAGCCCAACAGACGGATACACCGGGGAGCTGTTTTTT
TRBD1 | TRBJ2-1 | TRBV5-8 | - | CASSSSPGQGNEQFF | TGTGCCAGCAGCTCCTCTCCGGGACAGGGTAATGAGCAGTTCTTC
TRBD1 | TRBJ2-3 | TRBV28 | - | CASSPPTGRTDTQYF | TGTGCCAGCAGCCCACCGACAGGGCGAACAGATACGCAGTATTTT
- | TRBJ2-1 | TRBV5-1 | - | CASSLGGRTYNEQFF | TGCGCCAGCAGCTTGGGGGGTAGAACCTACAATGAGCAGTTCTTC
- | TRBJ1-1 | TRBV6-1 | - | CASSERALNTEAFF | TGTGCCAGCAGTGAAAGGGCATTGAACACTGAAGCTTTCTTT
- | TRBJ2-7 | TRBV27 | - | CASSIDRSYEQYF | TGTGCCAGCAGTATAGACAGGAGCTACGAGCAGTACTTC
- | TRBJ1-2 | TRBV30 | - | CAWSHGGGDGYTF | TGTGCCTGGAGCCATGGGGGAGGAGATGGCTACACCTTC
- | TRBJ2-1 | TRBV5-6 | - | CASSLAERQFF | TGTGCCAGCAGCTTGGCGGAAAGGCAGTTCTTC
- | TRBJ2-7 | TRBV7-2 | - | CASSLVTTETEQYF | TGTGCCAGCAGCTTAGTTACTACCGAAACCGAGCAGTACTTC
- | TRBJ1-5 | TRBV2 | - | CASSEDRGVNQPQHF | TGTGCCAGCAGCGAGGACAGAGGGGTCAATCAGCCCCAGCATTTT
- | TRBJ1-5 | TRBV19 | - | CASSIYFLGNQPQHF | TGTGCCAGTAGTATATATTTCCTTGGGAATCAGCCCCAGCATTTT